The present T cell receptor beta chain was sequenced within a study of T cells after yellow fever vaccination. Study details: The SMART-Seq v4 Ultra Low Input method served to prepare the low-cell-number fractions.

Germline assignment: CDR1 DFQATT and CDR2 SNEGSKA (reference sequence). The CDR3 is made up of 13 amino acids. The germline V and J ends were trimmed by 5 bases and 5 bases, with 16 bases remaining between them. This clonotype was seen only a few times. The study made its TCR cDNA through 5'RACE template switching. That step introduced a universal primer site along with UMIs. TCRdb recomputed calls from the 5' RACE reads with MiXCR, one row per CDR3 protein. The sample holds about 630,000 distinct CDR3 sequences, 9% to 15% seen once. Sequenced here: PBMCs, sampled on the day of the yellow fever booster vaccination. The source is a young man who received the YFV17D yellow fever vaccine. The V gene is TRBV20-1, the J gene TRBJ2-7; tentative D call: TRBD2 (6 bases). The DNA of the CDR3 is TGCAGTGCTGCTGCGGGGAGCAGCCACGAGCAGTACTTC. Its translation: CSAAAGSSHEQYF.